These 31 T cell receptor beta chains were all obtained from the same sample, sequenced in a study of T cell repertoires in cytomegalovirus infection. Antigen specificity for these receptors is unknown. TCRdb re-derived calls from the reads in MiXCR, one entry per CDR3 protein. The sample has tens of thousands of distinct CDR3 sequences, approximately 42% seen once. The sample here was CD8+ T cells from cultured PBMCs, taken from culture after CMV antigen stimulation. These TCRs come from a human donor in good health (CMV status not recorded). Some clones in this sample may be carry-over from other donors' samples.

The chain joins TRBV29-1 to TRBJ1-1; 9 nucleotides line up with TRBD1. CDR1 and CDR2 from the germline V gene are SQVTM and ANQGSEA. This CDR3 spans 12 amino acids. Unmatched junction bases numbered 3, after V lost 6 bases and J lost 4 bases. This CDR3 reads CSVNRGPTEAFF. DNA for the CDR3: TGCAGCGTGAACAGGGGGCCCACTGAAGCTTTCTTT.

J is TRBJ1-1 and V is TRBV7-6, with D uncertain. This CDR3 is 13 amino acids long. The germline V gene encodes CDR1 SGHVS and CDR2 FNYEAQ. V was cut by 5 bases and J by 3 bases, with 10 bases left in between. CDR3 sequence: CASSARADTEAFF. In DNA, the CDR3 is TGTGCCAGCAGCGCTAGGGCGGACACTGAAGCTTTCTTT.

The gene calls are TRBV19 and TRBJ2-1, with D unresolved. Trimming shortened V by 5 bases and J by 8 bases, and 13 bases separated the two germline ends. Germline CDR1 LNHDA, CDR2 SQIVND (reference sequence). The CDR3 is 13 residues long. For the CDR3, the DNA is TGTGCCAGTAGTGACTTCCTAGGATATGAGCAGTTCTTC. As protein: CASSDFLGYEQFF.

To note about this clonotype: This likely comes from a read error, as the CDR3 has no conserved phenylalanine or tryptophan at its end. The rearrangement uses TRBV7-6 and TRBJ2-6, with a tentative D call TRBD1 (6 bases). The germline V and J ends were trimmed by 4 bases and 0 bases, with 13 bases remaining between them. There are 17 residues in the CDR3. Looked up from germline, CDR1 is SGHVS and CDR2 is FNYEAQ. The CDR3 DNA reads TGTGCCAGCAGCTCCCCCAGGGGAGACTCTGGGGCCAACGTCCTGACTCTC. Residues: CASSSPRGDSGANVLTL.

The chain recombines TRBV6-6 with TRBJ2-1; 9 bases map to TRBD2. V gave up 0 bases and J gave up 10 bases; unmatched junction bases: 13. The CDR3 has 17 amino acids. The germline V gene encodes CDR1 MNHNY and CDR2 SVGAGI (reference sequence). Here the CDR3 reads CASSYSRVQRGDREQFF. CDR3 bases: TGTGCCAGCAGTTACTCGAGGGTCCAGCGGGGGGACCGCGAGCAGTTCTTC.

This clonotype came up a few times. V is TRBV13 and J is TRBJ2-3; D uncertain. The CDR3 has 16 amino acids. The germline gives CDR1 PRHDT, CDR2 FYEKMQ (reference sequence). V dropped 1 base and J dropped 0 bases, with 11 bases sitting between them. CDR3 residues: CASSLAIQASTDTQYF. CDR3 bases: TGTGCCAGCAGCTTAGCCATTCAAGCTAGCACAGATACGCAGTATTTT. The whole variable domain, remainder taken from reference TRBV13 and TRBJ2-3, is AAGVIQSPRHLIKEKRETATLKCYPIPRHDTVYWYQQGPGQDPQFLISFYEKMQSDKGSIPDRFSAQQFSDYHSELNMSSLELGDSALYFCASSLAIQASTDTQYFGPGTRLTVL.

This clonotype was found a few times. The J gene is TRBJ2-7, the V gene TRBV6-1, with D tentatively TRBD1 (5 bases). Trimming shortened V by 3 bases and J by 0 bases, and 12 bases separated the two germline ends. There are 15 residues in the CDR3. Germline V CDR1 and CDR2: MNHNS, SASEGT. The CDR3: CASSEVDKSSYEQYF. The CDR3 coding sequence is TGTGCCAGCAGTGAGGTGGACAAAAGCTCCTACGAGCAGTACTTC.

This clonotype was counted only a few times. V is TRBV19 and J is TRBJ1-2, with no clear D. The CDR3 is made up of 12 amino acids. Germline CDR1 LNHDA, CDR2 SQIVND (reference sequence). Here the CDR3 reads CAARVGERGYTF. CDR3 nucleotide sequence: TGTGCGGCGAGGGTCGGGGAGCGTGGCTACACCTTC.

This clonotype was counted a few times. V is TRBV10-3 and J is TRBJ1-1, with D unclear. Germline-derived CDR1 and CDR2 are ENHRY and SYGVKD. V lost 3 bases and J lost 0, with 14 bases in between. CDR3 length: 16 residues. DNA of the CDR3: TGTGCCATCAGTGAACACCCCATTCACATGAACACTGAAGCTTTCTTT. Translated, it gives CAISEHPIHMNTEAFF.

In its sample, this clonotype was seen a few times. The chain couples TRBV10-2 to TRBJ2-2; D unresolved. CDR1 is WSHSY and CDR2 is SAAADI in the germline V gene. The CDR3 is made up of 15 amino acids. Trimming pared 7 bases from V and 1 base from J, leaving 13 bases between. The CDR3 bases are TGCGCCAGCAATCTTGGAGCAGAGAACACCGGGGAGCTGTTTTTT. Its protein is CASNLGAENTGELFF.

The chain has TRBV12-3 or TRBV12-4 and TRBJ1-2; no firm D call. CDR3 length: 15 amino acids. Deletions cut 3 bases from V and 1 base from J, with 12 bases between. The CDR3 DNA follows: TGTGCCAGCAGTTTGTTTGTCAGCAGTAACTATGGCTACACCTTC. Its translation is CASSLFVSSNYGYTF.

The sample holds a few counts of this clonotype. The gene calls are TRBV6-5 and TRBJ2-7; 7 nucleotides line up with TRBD2. The trim removed 4 bases at V and 2 bases at J, leaving 5 bases unmatched. Germline CDR1 is MNHEY and CDR2 is SVGAGI. The CDR3 covers 14 residues. The CDR3 here is CASSSGGFTYEQYF. For the CDR3, the DNA is TGTGCCAGCAGTTCGGGGGGTTTCACCTACGAGCAGTACTTC.

This clonotype is medium-sized (0.01 to 0.1%) in the sample. The J gene is TRBJ1-1, the V gene TRBV7-8; a possible D gene is TRBD1 (6 bases). The germline CDR1 and CDR2 sequences are SGHVS and FQNEAQ. The V end was cut by 1 base, the J end by 6 bases, with 12 bases between. The CDR3 is 14 residues long. The CDR3 protein is CASSLERGVPEAFF. CDR3 nucleotides: TGTGCCAGCAGCTTAGAAAGGGGGGTCCCTGAAGCTTTCTTT.

The chain has TRBV7-9 and TRBJ1-4; 8 nucleotides match TRBD1. The CDR3 extends over 14 amino acids. Germline assignment: CDR1 SEHNR and CDR2 FQNEAQ (reference sequence). V lost 8 bases, J lost 3 bases, and 5 bases stayed unmatched. CDR3 amino acids: CASQLQGANEKLFF. The CDR3 nucleotides are TGTGCCAGCCAACTACAGGGGGCTAATGAAAAACTGTTTTTT.

The CDR3 coding sequence is TGTGCCAGCAGTTACACAGGCGTTGAAGCTTTCTTT. This sequence encodes CASSYTGVEAFF. J is TRBJ1-1 and V is TRBV6-2 or TRBV6-3; a possible D gene is TRBD1 (5 bases). There are 12 residues in the CDR3. Germline CDR1 is MNHEY and CDR2 is SVGEGT. V lost 2 bases, J lost 7 bases, and 8 bases lay in between.

The chain has TRBV7-9 and TRBJ1-6; no clear D gene. Between the trimmed V and J ends, which lost 1 base and 10 bases, there was a span of 14 bases. The CDR3 is 15 amino acids. Germline V CDR1 and CDR2: SEHNR, FQNEAQ (reference sequence). The CDR3, as DNA: TGTGCCAGCAGCTTAGAGGACCCAGTTTACTCACCCCTCCACTTT. Translating gives CASSLEDPVYSPLHF.

V gene TRBV4-3 combines with J gene TRBJ2-1, with D possibly matching TRBD1 (5 bases). Trimming left V 3 bases short and J 11 bases short, with 8 bases between. Germline CDR1 reads LGHNA; CDR2 reads YSLEER. The CDR3 consists of 11 residues. CDR3 sequence reads: CASSHRGKQFF. In nucleotides, the CDR3 is TGCGCCAGCAGCCATAGGGGAAAGCAGTTCTTC.

This clonotype was found a few times. The genes are TRBV7-2 and TRBJ2-7; TRBD1 agrees at 7 bases. V shed 1 base, J shed 0 bases, and the junction held 6 bases outside the gene matches. The CDR3 has 16 residues. Germline CDR1 is SGHTA and CDR2 is FQGNSA. CDR3 nucleotide sequence: TGTGCCAGCAGCTTAGAGTGGGCAGGGGGCTCCTACGAGCAGTACTTC. Its translation is CASSLEWAGGSYEQYF.

The CDR3 is CASSIGTDYEQYF. In DNA, the CDR3 is TGTGCCAGCAGTATTGGGACAGACTACGAGCAGTACTTC. V usage is TRBV27 and J usage is TRBJ2-7, with TRBD1 identical over 7 bases. The CDR3 contains 13 residues. CDR1 and CDR2 (germline): MNHEY, SMNVEV (reference sequence). Trimming cost V 5 bases and J 3 bases; bases outside gene matches: 4.

This sequence joins TRBV18 and TRBJ2-1; D may be TRBD2 (5 bases). Trimming removed 6 bases at V and 4 bases at J, with 16 bases between. CDR3 length: 15 residues. Germline CDR1 is KGHSH and CDR2 is LQKENI. The CDR3 protein is CASSLGVDQYNEQFF. The CDR3 coding sequence is TGTGCCAGCTCCCTCGGGGTGGATCAATACAATGAGCAGTTCTTC.

This clonotype was counted between two and nine times. The chain's CDR3 is CASSLGFDTEAFF. The CDR3 coding sequence is TGTGCCAGCAGCCTAGGGTTCGACACTGAAGCTTTCTTT. The V gene is TRBV11-3, the J gene TRBJ1-1; D call uncertain. The germline V and J ends were trimmed by 5 bases and 3 bases, with 10 bases remaining between them. Germline lookup yields CDR1 SGHNT and CDR2 YENEEA. The CDR3 runs to 13 residues.

As DNA, the CDR3 is TGTGCTAGTGGTTTCTCGACGGGACCTGGGGACACTGAAGCTTTCTTT. Its translation is CASGFSTGPGDTEAFF. The genes are TRBV12-5 and TRBJ1-1, with D maybe TRBD1 (5 bases). The CDR3 is made up of 16 amino acids. CDR1 and CDR2 from the germline V gene are LGHNT and FRNRAP. V was trimmed by 3 bases and J by 3 bases, leaving 17 bases between them.

This sequence joins TRBV10-3 and TRBJ2-7; D gene ambiguous. The CDR3 runs to 15 residues. Germline V gene data show CDR1 as ENHRY and CDR2 as SYGVKD. Trimming took 3 bases from V and 3 from J, leaving 15 bases between them. In DNA form, the CDR3 reads TGTGCCATCAGTGAAGGCCTGAGCAACTTCTACGAGCAGTACTTC. Translating it yields CAISEGLSNFYEQYF.

V usage is TRBV2 and J usage is TRBJ1-3; TRBD1 agrees at 9 bases. J was trimmed by 2 bases and V by 5 bases; bases with no gene match: 1. Per the germline V gene, CDR1 is SNHLY and CDR2 is FYNNEI. This CDR3 has 14 amino acids. The CDR3 nucleotides are TGTGCCAGCAGTTACAGGGGGCCTGGAAACACCATATATTTT. This gives the protein CASSYRGPGNTIYF.

The chain combines TRBV24-1 with TRBJ2-3, with a possible D match to TRBD2 (5 bases). Looked up from germline, CDR1 is KGHDR and CDR2 is SFDVKD. V lost 0 bases and J lost 6, with 15 bases in between. The CDR3 consists of 16 residues. The CDR3 spells CATSDLLDSTEDTQYF. The CDR3 DNA sequence: TGTGCCACCAGTGATTTGCTGGACTCAACCGAGGATACGCAGTATTTT.

The genes are TRBV2 and TRBJ2-3; 13 bases map to TRBD2. This CDR3 region has 19 residues. CDR1 and CDR2 from the germline V gene are SNHLY and FYNNEI. V shed 7 bases, J shed 4 bases, and the junction held 17 bases outside the gene matches. The CDR3 region has the DNA TGTGCCAGCAATCCACTAGCGGGGGGGGCCGATTGGGCCCCAGATACGCAGTATTTT. Translation gives CASNPLAGGADWAPDTQYF.

This clonotype has only a few counts. The chain's CDR3 is CASSMDSDFSTDTQYF. The CDR3 DNA follows: TGTGCCAGTAGTATGGACAGCGACTTTAGCACAGATACGCAGTATTTT. This chain connects TRBV19 to TRBJ2-3; maybe TRBD1 (6 bases). The CDR3 covers 16 residues. Trimming removed 3 bases at V and 0 bases at J, with 13 bases between. CDR1 and CDR2 from the germline V gene are LNHDA and SQIVND (reference sequence).

This clonotype turned up a few times. This chain connects TRBV11-2 to TRBJ2-3, with 8 positions matching TRBD2. The germline V gene encodes CDR1 SGHAT and CDR2 FQNNGV. The V and J ends lost 4 bases and 2 bases, in that order; junction bases with no gene match: 8. The CDR3 is 16 amino acids. CDR3 coding DNA: TGTGCCAGCAGCTCCCTGGGCGGGGGGAACACAGATACGCAGTATTTT. Translation: CASSSLGGGNTDTQYF.

Only a few counts were recorded for this clonotype. This chain links TRBV6-5 with TRBJ2-7, with D perhaps TRBD1 or TRBD2 (5 bases each). The length of the CDR3 is 14 residues. The V gene lost 6 bases and the J gene lost 11 bases, with 23 bases spanning the gap. CDR1 is MNHEY, CDR2 SVGAGI, per germline. The CDR3: CASRDRDASDREYF. The DNA for the CDR3 is TGTGCCAGCAGAGACCGGGACGCCAGCGATCGAGAGTACTTC.

The V and J genes are TRBV6-2 or TRBV6-3 and TRBJ2-1; tentatively, D is TRBD1 or TRBD2 (5 bases each). Looked up from germline, CDR1 is MNHEY and CDR2 is SVGEGT. The CDR3 runs 12 residues. V lost 4 bases and J 9 bases, leaving 10 bases between the germline ends. In nucleotides, the CDR3 is TGTGCCAGCAGTTCAAAGAGGGGTGAGCAGTTCTTC. This sequence encodes CASSSKRGEQFF.

The J gene is TRBJ1-5, the V gene TRBV10-3; D not certain. The germline CDR1 and CDR2 sequences are ENHRY and SYGVKD. The CDR3 is 12 amino acids. V dropped 11 bases and J dropped 4 bases, with 12 bases sitting between them. The CDR3 loop is CAARSENQPQHF. CDR3 bases: TGTGCCGCGCGGTCGGAGAATCAGCCCCAGCATTTT.